This T cell receptor (beta chain) was recorded in a study of blood T cell repertoires in COVID-19. Germline CDR1 MNHEY, CDR2 SVGAGI. V was cut by 6 bases and J by 1 base, with 10 bases left in between. The CDR3 covers 14 residues. Measured with immunoSEQ multiplex PCR; TCRdb has only the in-frame clones, and not every one. This sample carries roughly 30,000 clones, around 84% of them seen once, and the ten largest clones take roughly two thirds. The sequence was collected from an older man with acute or convalescent COVID-19. Sequenced: peripheral blood. This chain uses TRBV6-5 with TRBJ2-1, with a tentative D call TRBD2 (6 bases). CDR3 bases: TGTGCCAGCAGAACTGGGGGGTCCTACAATGAGCAGTTCTTC. It codes for CASRTGGSYNEQFF.